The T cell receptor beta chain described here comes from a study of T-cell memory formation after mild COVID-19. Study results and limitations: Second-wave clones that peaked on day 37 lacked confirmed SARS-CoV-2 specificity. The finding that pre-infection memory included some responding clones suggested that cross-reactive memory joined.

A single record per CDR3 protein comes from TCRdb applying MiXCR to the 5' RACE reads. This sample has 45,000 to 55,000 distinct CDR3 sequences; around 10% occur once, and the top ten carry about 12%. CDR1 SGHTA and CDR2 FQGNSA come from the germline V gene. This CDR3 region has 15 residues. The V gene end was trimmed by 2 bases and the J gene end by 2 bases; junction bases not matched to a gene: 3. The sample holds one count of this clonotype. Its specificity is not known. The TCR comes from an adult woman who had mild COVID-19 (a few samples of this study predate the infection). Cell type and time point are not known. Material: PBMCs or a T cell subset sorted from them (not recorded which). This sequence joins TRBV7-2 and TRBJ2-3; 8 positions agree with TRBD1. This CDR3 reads CASSLRDRSTDTQYF. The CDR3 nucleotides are TGTGCCAGCAGCTTACGGGACAGGTCCACAGATACGCAGTATTTT.